These T cell receptor beta chains were read from a single sample in a study of neurological immune-mediated disorders. One entry per CDR3 protein results from TCRdb running MiXCR on the 5' RACE reads. The sample contains 54,000 or so distinct CDR3 sequences, roughly 3.5% of which appear only once. The sequenced material came from PBMCs. These receptors were collected from a woman aged 30 to 39 with multiple sclerosis. CDR3s include the opening cysteine and the closing phenylalanine or tryptophan. D genes are given only for firm matches. Rows give clone size only sometimes, using once, few, many, or a class for an expanded clone.

TRBV29-1	-	many	TRBJ2-6	TGCAGCGTTGGAGGGGACGGGGCCAACGTCCTGACTTTC	CSVGGDGANVLTF
TRBV6-5	-	many	TRBJ2-3	TGTGCCAGCAGTACCGGACTTACGCAGTATTTT	CASSTGLTQYF
TRBV14	-	many	TRBJ2-5	TGTGCCAGCAGCCAAGGTTTGGGGCCCCGGGAGACCCAGTACTTC	CASSQGLGPRETQYF
TRBV7-9	-	many	TRBJ1-4	TGTGCCAGCAGCCGAGGGGACCGGGCTGAAAAACTGTTTTTT	CASSRGDRAEKLFF
TRBV5-1	TRBD2	many	TRBJ2-3	TGCGCCAGCTGTCCCGGGACTAGCGGTTCACGCACAGATACGCAGTATTTT	CASCPGTSGSRTDTQYF
TRBV6-2/TRBV6-3	-	many	TRBJ2-3	TGTGCCAGCAGTAGCCCCCGCTCGGTTATCACAGATACGCAGTATTTT	CASSSPRSVITDTQYF
TRBV7-9	-	many	TRBJ1-6	TGTGCCAGCAGCTTGACAGATAATTCACCCCTCCACTTT	CASSLTDNSPLHF
TRBV5-1	-	many	TRBJ1-1	TGCGCCAGCAGCGTCTTGGGAACAGGGAACACTGAAGCTTTCTTT	CASSVLGTGNTEAFF
TRBV12-3/TRBV12-4	-	many	TRBJ2-1	TGTGCCACCAAGACAGTTCCCAATGAGCAGTTCTTC	CATKTVPNEQFF
TRBV29-1	-	many	TRBJ1-1	TGCAGCGCCTTAGGTGCCTCGGCTTTCTTT	CSALGASAFF
TRBV15	TRBD1	many	TRBJ1-5	TGTGCCACCAGGCCGGGACAGGGAATAGGCAATCAGCCCCAGCATTTT	CATRPGQGIGNQPQHF
TRBV5-1	TRBD1	many	TRBJ2-7	TGCGCCAGCAGCTTGAGTCCGGGACAGCCCTACGAGCAGTACTTC	CASSLSPGQPYEQYF
TRBV27	-	many	TRBJ1-3	TGTGCCAGCAGTTTAGGGGGATTTGGAAACACCATATATTTT	CASSLGGFGNTIYF
TRBV27	-	many	TRBJ2-2	TGTGCCAGCAGTTTTCGAGTTTACACCGGGGAGCTGTTTTTT	CASSFRVYTGELFF
TRBV9	TRBD1	many	TRBJ2-7	TGTGCCAGCAGCGCCCCGACAGGGCGAGAGCAGTACTTC	CASSAPTGREQYF
TRBV5-1	TRBD1	many	TRBJ2-7	TGCGCCAGCAGTTCACAGGGGGGAGCGTACGAGCAGTACTTC	CASSSQGGAYEQYF
TRBV28	-	many	TRBJ1-2	TGTGCCAGCAGTTTAGCAGGGATCTATGGCTACACCTTC	CASSLAGIYGYTF
TRBV20-1	-	many	TRBJ1-5	TGCAGTCCCCTAGCGGTTGGGACTAGCAATCAGCCCCAGCATTTT	CSPLAVGTSNQPQHF
TRBV12-3/TRBV12-4	-	many	TRBJ1-6	TGTGCCAGCAGTTTTAAGTCTTCACCCCTCAACTTT	CASSFKSSPLNF
TRBV6-2/TRBV6-3	-	many	TRBJ1-1	TGTGCCAGCAGACACGGGACAAGAAACACTGAAGCTTTCTTT	CASRHGTRNTEAFF
TRBV12-3/TRBV12-4	-	few	TRBJ2-7	TGTGCCAGCAGTTTTAGCAGCGTCGGAAAGCTATACGAGCAGTACTTC	CASSFSSVGKLYEQYF
TRBV11-2	-	many	TRBJ2-7	TGTGCCAGCAGAGCCACAATGTCCTACGAGCAGTACTTC	CASRATMSYEQYF
TRBV12-3/TRBV12-4	-	few	TRBJ1-5	TGTGCCAGCAGTCACAGGGCTAATAGCAATCAGCCCCAGAATTTT	CASSHRANSNQPQNF
TRBV5-1	-	many	TRBJ2-5	TGCGCCAGCAGTAGCGGGACAGGCCCTCAGGAGACCCAGTACTTC	CASSSGTGPQETQYF
TRBV5-5	-	many	TRBJ2-1	TGTGCCAGCACCGGGGCGGTTGGCTACAATGAGCAGTTCTTC	CASTGAVGYNEQFF
TRBV12-3/TRBV12-4	-	-	TRBJ2-5	TGTGCCAGCAGTTTAGCTCAGGGAGCACGAGAGACCCAGTACTTC	CASSLAQGARETQYF
TRBV5-1	TRBD2	many	TRBJ2-5	TGCGCCAGCAGCTCTGGGACTACCCAAGAGACCCAGTACTTC	CASSSGTTQETQYF
TRBV6-1	-	many	TRBJ1-1	TGTGCCAGCAGTGACCCCCCAAGGAACACTGAAGCTTTCTTT	CASSDPPRNTEAFF
TRBV12-3/TRBV12-4	-	many	TRBJ1-1	TGTGCCAGCAGTTTAGTAAGGTCCGCGGGTACGAACACTGAAGCTTTCTTT	CASSLVRSAGTNTEAFF
TRBV5-1	-	many	TRBJ2-3	TGCGCCAGCAGGCAACTAGATAGCACAGATACGCAGTATTTT	CASRQLDSTDTQYF
TRBV5-1	TRBD2	many	TRBJ2-7	TGCGCCAGCAGCTTGACTAGCGGGGGCTCCTACGAGCAGTACTTC	CASSLTSGGSYEQYF
TRBV5-1	TRBD2	many	TRBJ2-7	TGCGCCAGCAGCCCGACGAGCGGGACCCACTGGGAGCAGTACTTC	CASSPTSGTHWEQYF
TRBV12-3/TRBV12-4	TRBD2	many	TRBJ2-5	TGTGCCAGCAGTTTGGGGGGGATGGAGACCCAGTACTTC	CASSLGGMETQYF
TRBV20-1	TRBD1	many	TRBJ2-7	TGCAGTGCCATCGACAGGGGGTCCCCCTGGGAGCAGTACTTC	CSAIDRGSPWEQYF
TRBV20-1	-	many	TRBJ2-7	TGCAGTGCCGCCGAGGAGGTCGAGCAGTACTTC	CSAAEEVEQYF
TRBV20-1	TRBD2	-	TRBJ2-1	TGCAGTGCTAGAGATGAACTAGCGGGAGCAACCTACAATGAGCAGTTCTTC	CSARDELAGATYNEQFF
TRBV20-1	TRBD1	many	TRBJ2-7	TGCAGTGCTAGGTACAGGGGGGTATCCAAGCAGTACTTC	CSARYRGVSKQYF
TRBV27	TRBD2	many	TRBJ2-1	TGTGCCAGCAGATCTCTGGCGGGAGGGCTCAATGAGCAGTTCTTC	CASRSLAGGLNEQFF
TRBV29-1	-	many	TRBJ2-7	TGCAGCGTTGAAGATGATAGGACTGGTTCCTACGAGCAGTACTTC	CSVEDDRTGSYEQYF
TRBV5-1	-	many	TRBJ1-1	TGCGCCAGCAGCTTTGGAACAGGTCGCGGTGACTTT	CASSFGTGRGDF
TRBV10-3	-	-	TRBJ2-1	TGTGCCATCAGTGAATGGGGAGATGAGCAGTTCTTC	CAISEWGDEQFF
TRBV7-8	-	many	TRBJ2-1	TGTGCCAGCGGGCCGAGGACCTCCTACAATGAGCAGTTCTTC	CASGPRTSYNEQFF
TRBV20-1	TRBD2	many	TRBJ2-7	TGCAGTGTCGATACCCGAACTAGCGGGAGGATCTACGAGCAGTACTTC	CSVDTRTSGRIYEQYF
TRBV10-3	-	many	TRBJ2-3	TGTGCCATCAGTGAGTCGGTTACCACAGATACGCAGTATTTT	CAISESVTTDTQYF
TRBV14	TRBD1	many	TRBJ2-1	TGTGCCAGCAGCCAAGATCTGAGGGACAGGGAGTTCTTC	CASSQDLRDREFF
TRBV10-3	TRBD2	many	TRBJ2-5	TGTGCCATCAGTGAGGTGGGACTAGCGGTTCAAGGGGCCCAGTACTTC	CAISEVGLAVQGAQYF
TRBV5-1	TRBD1	many	TRBJ2-5	TGCGCCAGCAGCTCCGGGACAGGGGAAGAGACCCAGTACTTC	CASSSGTGEETQYF
TRBV9	-	many	TRBJ1-1	TGTGCCAGCAGCGTAGATGGACTTACTGAAGCTTTCTTT	CASSVDGLTEAFF
TRBV12-3/TRBV12-4	TRBD2	-	TRBJ2-7	TGTGCCAGCAGTGGGGTGAGGTTAGCGGGAGCCTACGAGCAGTACTTC	CASSGVRLAGAYEQYF
TRBV2	-	many	TRBJ2-7	TGTGCCAGCAGCCGTAGTGGAGGCTGGTACTTC	CASSRSGGWYF
TRBV6-5	-	many	TRBJ1-1	TGTGCCAGCAGTGCACGGGGGAACACTGAAGCTTTCTTT	CASSARGNTEAFF